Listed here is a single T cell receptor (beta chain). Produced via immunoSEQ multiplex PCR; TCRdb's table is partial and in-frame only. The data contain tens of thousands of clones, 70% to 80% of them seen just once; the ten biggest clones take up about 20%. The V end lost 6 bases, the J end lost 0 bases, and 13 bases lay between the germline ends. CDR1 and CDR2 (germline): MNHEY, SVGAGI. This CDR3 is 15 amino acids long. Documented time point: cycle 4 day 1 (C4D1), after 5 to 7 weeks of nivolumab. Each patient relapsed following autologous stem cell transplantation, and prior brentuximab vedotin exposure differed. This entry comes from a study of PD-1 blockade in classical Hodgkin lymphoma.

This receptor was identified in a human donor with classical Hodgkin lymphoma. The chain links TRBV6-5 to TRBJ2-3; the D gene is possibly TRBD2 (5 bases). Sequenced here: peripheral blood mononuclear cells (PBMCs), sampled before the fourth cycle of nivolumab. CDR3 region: CASSLLDSSTDTQYF. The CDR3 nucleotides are TGTGCCAGCAGCCTACTAGATTCTAGCACAGATACGCAGTATTTT.